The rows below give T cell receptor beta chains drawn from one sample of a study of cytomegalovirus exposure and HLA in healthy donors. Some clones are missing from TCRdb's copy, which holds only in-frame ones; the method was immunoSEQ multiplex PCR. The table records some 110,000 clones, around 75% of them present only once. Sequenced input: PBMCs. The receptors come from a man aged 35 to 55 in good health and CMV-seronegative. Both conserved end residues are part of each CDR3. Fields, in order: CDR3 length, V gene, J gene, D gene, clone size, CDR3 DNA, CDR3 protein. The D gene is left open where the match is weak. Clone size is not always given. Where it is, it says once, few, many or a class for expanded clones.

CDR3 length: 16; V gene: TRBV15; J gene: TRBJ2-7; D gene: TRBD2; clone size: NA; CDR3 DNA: TGTGCCACCAGCGCACCCGGACTAGCGGGAACCTACGAGCAGTACTTC; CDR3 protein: CATSAPGLAGTYEQYF
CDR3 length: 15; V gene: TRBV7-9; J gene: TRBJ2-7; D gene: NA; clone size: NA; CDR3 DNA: TGTGCCAGCAGCTTAGTTGAGAGGGGGTTCTACGAGCAGTACTTC; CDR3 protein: CASSLVERGFYEQYF
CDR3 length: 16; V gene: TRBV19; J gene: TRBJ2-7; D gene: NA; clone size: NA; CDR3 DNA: TGTGCCAGTAGTTCAAGGGGCAGGGGCGGGTACCACGAGCAGTACTTC; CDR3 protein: CASSSRGRGGYHEQYF
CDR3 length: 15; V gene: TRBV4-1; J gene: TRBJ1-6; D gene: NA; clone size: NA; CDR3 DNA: TGCGCCAGCAGCCGCATTTTCGGGGTTAATTCACCCCTCCACTTT; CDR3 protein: CASSRIFGVNSPLHF
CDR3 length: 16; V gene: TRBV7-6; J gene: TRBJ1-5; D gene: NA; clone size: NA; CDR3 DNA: TGTGCCAGCAGCGCCGGGACAATAAGAAGCAATCAGCCCCAGCATTTT; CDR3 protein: CASSAGTIRSNQPQHF
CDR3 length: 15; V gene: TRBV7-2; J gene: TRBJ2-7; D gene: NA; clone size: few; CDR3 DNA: TGTGCCAGCAGCTTCAGACAGCGAATATCCTACGAGCAGTACTTC; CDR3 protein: CASSFRQRISYEQYF
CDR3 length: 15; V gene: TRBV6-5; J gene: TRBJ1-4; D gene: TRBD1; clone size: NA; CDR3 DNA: TGTGCCAGCAGCCCGGGGGACAGGGCTAATGAAAAACTGTTTTTT; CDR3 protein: CASSPGDRANEKLFF
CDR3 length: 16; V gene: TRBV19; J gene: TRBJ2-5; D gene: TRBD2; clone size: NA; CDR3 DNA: TGTGCCAGTAGTATGGGACTAGCGGGAGGTTGGGAGACCCAGTACTTC; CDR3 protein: CASSMGLAGGWETQYF
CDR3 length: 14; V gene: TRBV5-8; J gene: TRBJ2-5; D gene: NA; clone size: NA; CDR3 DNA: TGTGCCAGCAGCTTGACGGGGAGGGGGAATACCCAGTACTTC; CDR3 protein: CASSLTGRGNTQYF
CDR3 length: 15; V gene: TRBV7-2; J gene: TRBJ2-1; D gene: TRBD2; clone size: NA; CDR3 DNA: TGTGCCAGCAGCGCTTCTAGCGGAACCTACAATGAGCAGTTCTTC; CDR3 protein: CASSASSGTYNEQFF
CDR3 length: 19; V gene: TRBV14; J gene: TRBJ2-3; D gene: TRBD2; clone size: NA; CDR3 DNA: TGTGCCAGCAGCCAAGACGGTGGACTAGCGGGACCACCCACAGATACGCAGTATTTT; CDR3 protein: CASSQDGGLAGPPTDTQYF
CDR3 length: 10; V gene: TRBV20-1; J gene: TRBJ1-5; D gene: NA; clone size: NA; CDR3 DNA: TGCAGTGCTAGAGGAGAGCCCCAGCATTTT; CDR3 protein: CSARGEPQHF
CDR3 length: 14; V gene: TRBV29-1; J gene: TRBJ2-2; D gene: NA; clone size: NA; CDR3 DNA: TGCAGCACCAGGAAGTCGGGGGAAGCCGGGGAGCTGTTTTTT; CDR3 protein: CSTRKSGEAGELFF
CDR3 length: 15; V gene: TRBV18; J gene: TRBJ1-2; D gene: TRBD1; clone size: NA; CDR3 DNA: TGTGCCAGCTCACCAAGGACAGGGCTGGCCATTCGCTACACCTTC; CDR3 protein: CASSPRTGLAIRYTF
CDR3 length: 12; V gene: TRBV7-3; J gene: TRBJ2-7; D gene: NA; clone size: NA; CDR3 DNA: TGTGCCAGCAGCTCAGGGTCAGCGAAGCAGTACTTC; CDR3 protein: CASSSGSAKQYF
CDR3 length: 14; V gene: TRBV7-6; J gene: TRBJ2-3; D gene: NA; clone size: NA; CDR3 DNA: TGTGCCAGCAGCTTAATCCAGGACACAGATACGCAGTATTTT; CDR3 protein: CASSLIQDTDTQYF
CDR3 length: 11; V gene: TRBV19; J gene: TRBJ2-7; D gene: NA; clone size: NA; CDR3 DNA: TGTGCCAGTAGTTCAATCTACGAGCAGTACTTC; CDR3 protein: CASSSIYEQYF
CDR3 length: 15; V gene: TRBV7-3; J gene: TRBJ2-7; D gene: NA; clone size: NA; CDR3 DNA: TGTGCCAGCAGCTTAATCGCCGGAGGAGCCTACGAGCAGTACTTC; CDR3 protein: CASSLIAGGAYEQYF
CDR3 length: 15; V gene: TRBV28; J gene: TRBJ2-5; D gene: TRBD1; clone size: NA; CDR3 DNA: TGTGCCAGCAGTCCGCAGGGGGTAAGAGAGGAGACCCAGTACTTC; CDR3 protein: CASSPQGVREETQYF
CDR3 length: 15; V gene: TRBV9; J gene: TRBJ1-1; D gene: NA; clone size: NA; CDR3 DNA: TGTGCCAGCACGCCTCCGACAGCCAGGAACACTGAAGCTTTCTTT; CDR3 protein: CASTPPTARNTEAFF
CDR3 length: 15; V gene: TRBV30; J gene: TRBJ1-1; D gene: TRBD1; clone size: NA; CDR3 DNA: TGTGCCTGGAGTGCCCCCGGACAGGGGATCACTGAAGCTTTCTTT; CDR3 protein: CAWSAPGQGITEAFF
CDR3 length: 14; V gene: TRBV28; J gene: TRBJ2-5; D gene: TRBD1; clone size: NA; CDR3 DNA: TGTGCCATCGGAGGACAGGGGGCGCGTGAGACCCAGTACTTC; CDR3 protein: CAIGGQGARETQYF
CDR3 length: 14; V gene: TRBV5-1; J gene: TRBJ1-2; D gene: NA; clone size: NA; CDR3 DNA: TGCGCCAGCAGCATGGACGGGACTAACTATGGCTACACCTTC; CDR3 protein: CASSMDGTNYGYTF
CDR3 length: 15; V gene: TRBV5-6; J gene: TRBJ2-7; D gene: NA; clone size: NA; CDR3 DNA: TGTGCCAGCAGCCAAGATGGACAGCCCTCGAACGAGCAGTACTTC; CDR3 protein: CASSQDGQPSNEQYF
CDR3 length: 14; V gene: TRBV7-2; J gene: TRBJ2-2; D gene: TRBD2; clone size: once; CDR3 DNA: TGTGCCAGCAGCCAAAATAGCGGGTACGGGGAGCTGTTTTTT; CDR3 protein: CASSQNSGYGELFF
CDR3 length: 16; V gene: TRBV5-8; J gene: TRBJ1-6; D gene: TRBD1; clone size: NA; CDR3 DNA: TGTGCCAGCAGCTCTAACAGGGGAATCGGTAATTCACCCCTCCACTTT; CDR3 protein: CASSSNRGIGNSPLHF
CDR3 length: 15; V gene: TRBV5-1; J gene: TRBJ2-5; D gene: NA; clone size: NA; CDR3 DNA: TGCGCCAGCAGCCCGCGTGGTGGGAGCGCAGAGACCCAGTACTTC; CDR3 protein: CASSPRGGSAETQYF
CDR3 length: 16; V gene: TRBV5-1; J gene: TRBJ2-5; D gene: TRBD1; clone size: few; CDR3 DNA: TGCGCCAGCAGCCAACTTCCGGGACAGAGCCAAGAGACCCAGTACTTC; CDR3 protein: CASSQLPGQSQETQYF
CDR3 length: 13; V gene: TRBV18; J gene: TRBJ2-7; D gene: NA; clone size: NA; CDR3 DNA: TGTGCCAGCTCACCATCCGAGGTCCACGAGCAGTACTTC; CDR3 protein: CASSPSEVHEQYF